This T cell receptor (beta chain) was obtained from a study of blood T cells in healthy people across ages. Whole-study results and caveats: Age advanced and TCR beta diversity per million T cells fell, roughly linearly.

A second about 6 to 12 cycle PCR used barcoded and J-beta primers. TCRdb independently ran MiXCR on the 5' RACE reads; one entry per CDR3 protein. The top ten clones hold roughly 17% of a sample with some 790,000 distinct CDR3 sequences, about 30% of them seen once. Concerning this clonotype itself: What it recognizes is unknown.

Germline loops: CDR1 SGHTA, CDR2 FQGNSA. This CDR3 has 16 residues. V was pared by 6 bases and J by 2 bases, with 20 bases between. The source of this sequence is a woman older than 75 in good health. Material: blood. The chain has TRBV7-2 and TRBJ2-7; a weak D match, TRBD1 (6 bases). CDR3 nucleotides: TGTACCAGCAGTCCACAGGGCGAGACAGGAACCTACGAGCAGTACTTC. Its translation: CTSSPQGETGTYEQYF.